This TCR beta chain came from a study of T cell changes during pregnancy in multiple sclerosis. Germline values: CDR1 LNHDA, CDR2 SQIVND (reference sequence). Trimming took 2 bases from V and 0 from J, leaving 8 bases between them. There are 15 residues in the CDR3. Produced via immunoSEQ multiplex PCR; TCRdb's table is partial and in-frame only. Here the sample spans approximately 48,000 clones, more than 90% being singletons. The TCR comes from a female donor with multiple sclerosis, enrolled in a pregnancy study. The sample here was CD8+ T cells from peripheral blood mononuclear cells, taken before pregnancy. This chain links TRBV19 with TRBJ1-5; D gene uncertain. CDR3 DNA sequence: TGTGCCAGTAGTATACTACAGTATAGCAATCAGCCCCAGCATTTT. Amino acids: CASSILQYSNQPQHF.